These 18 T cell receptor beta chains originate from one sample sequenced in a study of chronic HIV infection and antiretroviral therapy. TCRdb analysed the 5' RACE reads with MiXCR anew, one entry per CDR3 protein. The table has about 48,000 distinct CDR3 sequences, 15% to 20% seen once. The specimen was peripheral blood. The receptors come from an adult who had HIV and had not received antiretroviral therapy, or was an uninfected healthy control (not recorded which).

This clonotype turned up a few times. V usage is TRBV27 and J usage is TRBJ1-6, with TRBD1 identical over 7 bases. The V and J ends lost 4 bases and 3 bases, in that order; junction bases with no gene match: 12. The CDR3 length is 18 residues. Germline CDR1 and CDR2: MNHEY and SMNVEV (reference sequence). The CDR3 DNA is TGTGCCAGCAGTTCACGACGTCGGACAGGCAACTATAATTCACCCCTCCACTTT. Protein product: CASSSRRRTGNYNSPLHF.

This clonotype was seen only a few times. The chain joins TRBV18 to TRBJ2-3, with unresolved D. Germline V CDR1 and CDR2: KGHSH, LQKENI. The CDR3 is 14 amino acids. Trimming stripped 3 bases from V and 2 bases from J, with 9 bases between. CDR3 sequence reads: CASSPTGYTDTQYF. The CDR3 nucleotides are TGTGCCAGCTCACCCACCGGATACACAGATACGCAGTATTTT. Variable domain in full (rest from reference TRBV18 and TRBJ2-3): NAGVMQNPRHLVRRRGQEARLRCSPMKGHSHVYWYRQLPEEGLKFMVYLQKENIIDESGMPKERFSAEFPKEGPSILRIQQVVRGDSAAYFCASSPTGYTDTQYFGPGTRLTVL.

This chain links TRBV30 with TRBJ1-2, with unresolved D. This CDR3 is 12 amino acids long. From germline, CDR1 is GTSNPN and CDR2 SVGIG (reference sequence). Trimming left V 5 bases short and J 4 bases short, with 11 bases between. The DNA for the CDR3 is TGTGCCTGGCTACGATCGGGCTATGGCTACACCTTC. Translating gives CAWLRSGYGYTF.

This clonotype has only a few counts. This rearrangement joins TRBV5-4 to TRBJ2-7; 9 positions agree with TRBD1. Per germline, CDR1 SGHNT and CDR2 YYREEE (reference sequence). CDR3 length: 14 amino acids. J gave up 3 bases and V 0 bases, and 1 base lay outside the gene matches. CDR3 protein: CASSLVGQGYEQYF. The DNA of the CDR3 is TGTGCCAGCAGCTTGGTGGGACAGGGCTACGAGCAGTACTTC.

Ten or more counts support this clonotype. CDR3 in DNA: TGCAGCGCGACTAGCTCGAACACCGGGGAGCTGTTTTTT. This codes for CSATSSNTGELFF. V gene TRBV29-1 combines with J gene TRBJ2-2; 7 bases fit TRBD2. J was trimmed by 0 bases and V by 7 bases; bases with no gene match: 2. The length of the CDR3 is 13 residues. Germline CDR1 SQVTM, CDR2 ANQGSEA.

The CDR3 coding sequence is TGTGCCAGCAGCCACCGGACAGGGGGCCACGAGCAGTACTTC. This sequence encodes CASSHRTGGHEQYF. This rearrangement joins TRBV3-1 to TRBJ2-7, with TRBD1 identical over 11 bases. The CDR3 is 14 amino acids. J was trimmed by 5 bases and V by 3 bases; bases with no gene match: 3. The germline CDR1 and CDR2 sequences are LGHDT and YNNKEL (reference sequence).

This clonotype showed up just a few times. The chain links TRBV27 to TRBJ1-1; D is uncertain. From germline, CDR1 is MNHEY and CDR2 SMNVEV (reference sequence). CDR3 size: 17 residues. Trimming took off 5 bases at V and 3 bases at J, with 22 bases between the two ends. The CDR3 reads CASSLFPGHDSDTEAFF. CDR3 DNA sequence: TGTGCCAGCAGTCTCTTCCCGGGCCACGATAGCGACACTGAAGCTTTCTTT.

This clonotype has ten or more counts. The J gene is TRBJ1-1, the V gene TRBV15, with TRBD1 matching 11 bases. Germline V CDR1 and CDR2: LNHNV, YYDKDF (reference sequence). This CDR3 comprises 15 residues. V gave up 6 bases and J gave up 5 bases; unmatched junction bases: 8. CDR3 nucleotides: TGTGCCACCAGTCCCGGGACAGGGGGAAGGACTGAAGCTTTCTTT. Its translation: CATSPGTGGRTEAFF.

The CDR3 reads CASSQAASGGNIQYF. The CDR3 nucleotides read TGCGCCAGCAGCCAAGCTGCTAGCGGGGGAAACATTCAGTACTTC. This chain joins TRBV4-1 and TRBJ2-4; 10 nucleotides align to TRBD2. The CDR3 extends over 15 amino acids. Germline V gene sequence: CDR1 MGHRA, CDR2 YSYEKL. The V and J ends lost 1 base and 6 bases, in that order; junction bases with no gene match: 3.

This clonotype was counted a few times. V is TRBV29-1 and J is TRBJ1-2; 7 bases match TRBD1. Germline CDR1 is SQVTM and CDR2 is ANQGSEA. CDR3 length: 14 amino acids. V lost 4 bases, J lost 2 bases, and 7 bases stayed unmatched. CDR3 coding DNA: TGCAGCGTTGGGGGGACAGAGAAAAACTATGGCTACACCTTC. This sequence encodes CSVGGTEKNYGYTF.

The CDR3 DNA sequence: TGTGCCAGCAGCTCAAGGTCTGGGAACACTGAAGCTTTCTTT. Protein product: CASSSRSGNTEAFF. V gene TRBV7-9 combines with J gene TRBJ1-1; D call uncertain. CDR3 length: 14 residues. V gave up 4 bases and J gave up 1 base, with 10 bases separating them. Germline V gene data show CDR1 as SEHNR and CDR2 as FQNEAQ (reference sequence).

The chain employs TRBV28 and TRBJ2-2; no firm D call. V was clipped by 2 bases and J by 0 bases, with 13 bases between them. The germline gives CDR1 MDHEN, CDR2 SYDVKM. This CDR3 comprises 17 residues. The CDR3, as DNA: TGTGCCAGCAGTTTAAATATAGCTCTCCCGAACACCGGGGAGCTGTTTTTT. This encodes CASSLNIALPNTGELFF.

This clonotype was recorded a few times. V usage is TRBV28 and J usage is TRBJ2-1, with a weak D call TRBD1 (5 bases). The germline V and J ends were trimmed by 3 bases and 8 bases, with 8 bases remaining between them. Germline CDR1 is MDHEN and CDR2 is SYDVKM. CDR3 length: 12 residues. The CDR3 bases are TGTGCCAGCAGTTTCCAGGGCCATGAGCAGTTCTTC. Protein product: CASSFQGHEQFF.

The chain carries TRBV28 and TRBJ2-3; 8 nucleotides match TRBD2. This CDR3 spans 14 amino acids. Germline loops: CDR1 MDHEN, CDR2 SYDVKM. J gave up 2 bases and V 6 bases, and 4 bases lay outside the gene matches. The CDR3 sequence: CASSPGLVTDTQYF. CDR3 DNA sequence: TGTGCCAGCAGCCCGGGACTAGTCACAGATACGCAGTATTTT.

CDR3 DNA: TGCGCCAGCAGCTCCCCCGGGACTAGCGGGAGGGCCTGGCCCCCCACCTACGAGCAGTACTTC. As protein: CASSSPGTSGRAWPPTYEQYF. V is TRBV5-1 and J is TRBJ2-7, with 16 bases that match TRBD2. V lost 3 bases, J lost 2 bases, and 17 bases stayed unmatched. The germline gives CDR1 SGHRS, CDR2 YFSETQ. The CDR3 runs to 21 residues.

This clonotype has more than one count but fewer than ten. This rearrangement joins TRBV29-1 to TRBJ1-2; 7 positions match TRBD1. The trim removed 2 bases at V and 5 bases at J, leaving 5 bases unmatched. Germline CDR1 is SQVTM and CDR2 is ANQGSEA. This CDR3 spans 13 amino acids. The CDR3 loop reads CSVEQGGVYGYTF. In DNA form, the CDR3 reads TGCAGCGTTGAACAAGGGGGCGTGTATGGCTACACCTTC.

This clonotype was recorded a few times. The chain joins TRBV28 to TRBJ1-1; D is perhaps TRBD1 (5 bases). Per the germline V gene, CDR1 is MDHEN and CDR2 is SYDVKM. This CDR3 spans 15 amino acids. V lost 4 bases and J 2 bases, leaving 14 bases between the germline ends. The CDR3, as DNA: TGTGCCAGCAGTTCGCCTTTTCAGGGTAACACTGAAGCTTTCTTT. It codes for CASSSPFQGNTEAFF.

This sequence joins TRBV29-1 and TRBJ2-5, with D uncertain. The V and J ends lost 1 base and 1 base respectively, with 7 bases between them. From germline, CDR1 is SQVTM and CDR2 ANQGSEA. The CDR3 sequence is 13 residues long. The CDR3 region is CSVEVGFQETQYF. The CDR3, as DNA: TGCAGCGTTGAAGTGGGGTTCCAAGAGACCCAGTACTTC.